What follows are 27 T cell receptor beta chains derived from one specimen sequenced in a study of radiotherapy plus CTLA-4 blockade in lung cancer. The table came from immunoSEQ multiplex PCR; TCRdb's copy has only in-frame clones and leaves some out. In the table there are some 73,000 clones, roughly 74% of which are singletons. The sample in question was peripheral blood, obtained from a patient treated with radiotherapy plus ipilimumab. These receptors were collected from a human donor with non-small cell lung cancer whose response to radiotherapy plus ipilimumab could not be evaluated.

This clone was observed a few times. The rearrangement uses TRBV28 and TRBJ2-7; 8 bases line up with TRBD1. J gave up 5 bases and V 5 bases, and 11 bases lay outside the gene matches. The CDR3 runs to 15 residues. The germline V gene encodes CDR1 MDHEN and CDR2 SYDVKM. The CDR3 nucleotides read TGTGCCAGCAGTCCCCCGTGGACAGGGTCTAACGAGCAGTACTTC. The encoded protein is CASSPPWTGSNEQYF.

Concerning this clone: The junction and the germline gene differ at one end; a read error may be behind it. The chain joins TRBV7-3 to TRBJ2-5, with 9 bases matching TRBD1. CDR3 length: 14 residues. Germline V lookup: CDR1 SGHTA, CDR2 FQGTGA. CDR3 protein: CASSLTGGLETQYF. The CDR3 DNA follows: TGTGCCAGCAGCCTAACAGGGGGCTTGGAGACCCAGTACTTC.

The V call is TRBV7-2, the J call TRBJ2-5, with 10 positions matching TRBD2. Trimming removed 0 bases from V and 3 bases from J; junction bases left unmatched: 1. Germline CDR1 reads SGHTA; CDR2 reads FQGNSA. The CDR3 is 15 amino acids. The CDR3 is CASSLAGLAEETQYF. The CDR3 DNA follows: TGTGCCAGCAGCTTAGCTGGACTAGCGGAAGAGACCCAGTACTTC.

This chain uses TRBV27 with TRBJ2-7; 11 nucleotides line up with TRBD1. Germline V gives CDR1 MNHEY, CDR2 SMNVEV (reference sequence). CDR3 size: 14 residues. V was clipped by 2 bases and J by 4 bases; unmatched bases: 1. This chain's CDR3 is CASSLGDRGYEQYF. The CDR3 DNA sequence: TGTGCCAGCAGTTTAGGGGACAGGGGGTACGAGCAGTACTTC.

The chain uses TRBV4-1 and TRBJ2-5; 7 bases match TRBD2. The last part of the DNA fits TRBJ2-7 better; the J call may be wrong. This CDR3 contains 15 residues. CDR1 and CDR2 (germline): MGHRA, YSYEKL. CDR3 nucleotide sequence: TGCGCCAGCAGCCAAGATCTCGCGGGAGTCTACGAGCAGTACTTC. Translation gives CASSQDLAGVYEQYF.

This clone was observed a single time. The chain recombines TRBV6-1 with TRBJ1-2; a possible D gene is TRBD1 (6 bases). The ends were cut back, 6 bases at V and 6 bases at J, with 14 bases in the middle. Germline loops: CDR1 MNHNS, CDR2 SASEGT. This CDR3 has 13 residues. The CDR3 region is CASRRDRSHGYTF. The CDR3 DNA is TGTGCCAGCAGGAGAGACAGGTCCCATGGCTACACCTTC.

The rearrangement uses TRBV7-9 and TRBJ2-1, with a possible D match to TRBD2 (6 bases). CDR1 is SEHNR, CDR2 FQNEAQ, per germline (reference sequence). The V gene lost 5 bases and the J gene lost 7 bases, with 18 bases spanning the gap. CDR3 length equals 15 residues. The CDR3 loop is CASSPFRGASNEQFF. CDR3 bases: TGTGCCAGCAGCCCCTTCCGCGGGGCGTCGAATGAGCAGTTCTTC.

The CDR3 DNA is TGTGCCAGCACCCTCGTAAGAGGGGAGGTCGAGCAGTACTTC. Protein product: CASTLVRGEVEQYF. The V call is TRBV6-6, the J call TRBJ2-7; weak D call: TRBD2 (6 bases). Looked up from germline, CDR1 is MNHNY and CDR2 is SVGAGI (reference sequence). The CDR3 sequence is 14 residues long. The ends were cut back, 7 bases at V and 6 bases at J, with 19 bases in the middle.

Only one count was recorded for this clone. The chain uses TRBV15 and TRBJ1-1, with D possibly TRBD1 on 6 matching bases. V gave up 6 bases and J gave up 1 base, with 12 bases separating them. Looked up from germline, CDR1 is LNHNV and CDR2 is YYDKDF (reference sequence). The CDR3 runs 14 residues. The CDR3 DNA follows: TGTGCCACCAGATCAGGGGCAGCGAACACTGAAGCTTTCTTT. Protein sequence: CATRSGAANTEAFF.

The chain is built from TRBV2 and TRBJ2-1; tentative D call: TRBD2 (5 bases). Trimming left V 6 bases short and J 6 bases short, with 12 bases between. The CDR3 spans 13 residues. Germline CDR1 SNHLY, CDR2 FYNNEI. CDR3 sequence: CASSEIGGNEQFF. The CDR3 DNA reads TGTGCCAGCAGCGAGATAGGAGGCAATGAGCAGTTCTTC.

This chain connects TRBV5-1 to TRBJ2-5, with 8 bases that match TRBD2. V was clipped by 4 bases and J by 5 bases; unmatched bases: 7. The CDR3 spans 14 residues. Germline loops: CDR1 SGHRS, CDR2 YFSETQ. The CDR3 region is CASSPNSGEETQYF. Here the CDR3 DNA reads TGCGCCAGCAGCCCGAATAGCGGGGAGGAGACCCAGTACTTC.

This clone occurred once. V gene TRBV5-1 combines with J gene TRBJ1-4; tentatively, D is TRBD1 (6 bases). The CDR3 totals 17 residues. Germline V gene data show CDR1 as SGHRS and CDR2 as YFSETQ. The V end was cut by 0 bases, the J end by 7 bases, with 19 bases between. CDR3 residues: CASSLAEVGGLAEKLFF. Written as DNA, the CDR3 is TGCGCCAGCAGCTTGGCCGAAGTGGGGGGGCTGGCTGAAAAACTGTTTTTT.

The V call is TRBV7-2, the J call TRBJ1-1; 8 positions match TRBD1. This CDR3 comprises 15 residues. J gave up 7 bases and V 1 base, and 8 bases lay outside the gene matches. CDR1 and CDR2 (germline): SGHTA, FQGNSA. The CDR3 is CASSLGQGWRNEAFF. The CDR3 DNA is TGTGCCAGCAGCTTAGGACAGGGGTGGAGAAATGAAGCTTTCTTT. Full variable domain (outside the CDR3, taken from reference TRBV7-2 and TRBJ1-1): GAGVSQSPSNKVTEKGKDVELRCDPISGHTALYWYRQSLGQGLEFLIYFQGNSAPDKSGLPSDRFSAERTGGSVSTLTIQRTQQEDSAVYLCASSLGQGWRNEAFFGQGTRLTVV.

The rearrangement links TRBV6-6 to TRBJ2-7; a weak D match, TRBD2 (5 bases). This CDR3 spans 15 amino acids. The V and J ends lost 6 bases and 2 bases respectively, with 17 bases between them. Germline CDR1 is MNHNY and CDR2 is SVGAGI (reference sequence). The CDR3 loop is CASSLAGRGTYEQYF. The CDR3 DNA reads TGTGCCAGCAGCCTTGCTGGACGGGGTACCTACGAGCAGTACTTC.

DNA for the CDR3: TGTGCCAGCAGCCCGGACAGGGGGGCGGGAAACACCATATATTTT. As protein: CASSPDRGAGNTIYF. The rearrangement joins TRBV28 to TRBJ1-3; 10 bases align to TRBD1. The CDR3 is 15 amino acids. The V gene's germline CDR1 is MDHEN and CDR2 SYDVKM. The trim removed 6 bases at V and 4 bases at J, leaving 6 bases unmatched. Full variable domain (missing parts from reference TRBV28 and TRBJ1-3): DVKVTQSSRYLVKRTGEKVFLECVQDMDHENMFWYRQDPGLGLRLIYFSYDVKMKEKGDIPEGYSVSREKKERFSLILESASTNQTSMYLCASSPDRGAGNTIYFGEGSWLTVV.

The chain is built from TRBV5-1 and TRBJ2-2, with D unclear. Germline lookup yields CDR1 SGHRS and CDR2 YFSETQ. There are 15 residues in the CDR3. The ends were cut back, 1 base at V and 0 bases at J, with 7 bases in the middle. This CDR3 is CASSLTPSNTGELFF. The CDR3 nucleotides read TGCGCCAGCAGCTTGACTCCCTCGAACACCGGGGAGCTGTTTTTT.

The chain employs TRBV27 and TRBJ2-7, with D possibly being TRBD1 (6 bases). V lost 5 bases and J lost 3, with 11 bases in between. Germline CDR1 reads MNHEY; CDR2 reads SMNVEV (reference sequence). This CDR3 contains 13 residues. The CDR3 region has the DNA TGTGCCAGCAGTCTCGGACAGATCTACGAGCAGTACTTC. It encodes CASSLGQIYEQYF.

The table lists this clone with a few counts. The V gene is TRBV4-2, the J gene TRBJ2-2; D remains unclear. The CDR3 spans 13 residues. V lost 1 base, J lost 5 bases, and 5 bases lay in between. Per the germline V gene, CDR1 is LGHNA and CDR2 is YNFKEQ. CDR3 nucleotides: TGTGCCAGCAGCCAAGCCGTAACCGGGGAGCTGTTTTTT. Amino acids: CASSQAVTGELFF.

The rearrangement links TRBV21-1 to TRBJ1-1; the table gives TRBD1 as D, unverified against the DNA. TRBV21-1 is given as a pseudogene. This CDR3 spans 18 amino acids. CDR3 nucleotide sequence: TGTGCCAGCAGCAAAGTGATCTCGGGACAGGGGAAGAACACTGAAGCTTTCTTT. It specifies CASSKVISGQGKNTEAFF.

The rearrangement joins TRBV11-2 to TRBJ1-2; the match to TRBD1 covers 9 bases. V trimming: 4 bases; J trimming: 4 bases; junction bases outside the gene matches: 4. Looked up from germline, CDR1 is SGHAT and CDR2 is FQNNGV. CDR3 length: 14 residues. CDR3 loop: CASSSTGGSYGYTF. The CDR3 DNA follows: TGTGCCAGCAGCTCAACAGGGGGCAGCTATGGCTACACCTTC. The whole variable domain, filled in from reference TRBV11-2 and TRBJ1-2, reads EAGVAQSPRYKIIEKRQSVAFWCNPISGHATLYWYQQILGQGPKLLIQFQNNGVVDDSQLPKDRFSAERLKGVDSTLKIQPAKLEDSAVYLCASSSTGGSYGYTFGSGTRLTVV.

This chain joins TRBV19 and TRBJ1-1; 8 nucleotides align to TRBD1. V was clipped by 6 bases and J by 6 bases; unmatched bases: 3. Per germline, CDR1 LNHDA and CDR2 SQIVND (reference sequence). The CDR3 has 12 residues. The CDR3: CASRTTGAEAFF. The CDR3 nucleotides read TGTGCCAGTAGAACGACAGGGGCTGAAGCTTTCTTT.

The chain links TRBV5-4 to TRBJ2-3; TRBD2 matches at 7 bases. This CDR3 spans 20 amino acids. Germline CDR1 and CDR2: SGHNT and YYREEE (reference sequence). Germline trimming cut 1 base from V and 1 base from J; bases unmatched to any gene: 18. The CDR3, as DNA: TGTGCCAGCAGCTTGTCATCCTGGGGGAGGGCCAGCGGCCGCACAGATACGCAGTATTTT. The encoded protein is CASSLSSWGRASGRTDTQYF.

The genes are TRBV19 and TRBJ2-7; 9 bases are shared with TRBD2. Germline V gives CDR1 LNHDA, CDR2 SQIVND (reference sequence). The CDR3 covers 14 residues. V shed 5 bases, J shed 3 bases, and the junction held 5 bases outside the gene matches. For the CDR3, the DNA is TGTGCCAGTAGTCCCGGGACTAGCTACTACGAGCAGTACTTC. Its protein is CASSPGTSYYEQYF.

The rearrangement uses TRBV9 and TRBJ1-3; D is perhaps TRBD1 (5 bases). The germline V gene has CDR1 SGDLS and CDR2 YYNGEE. V shed 3 bases and J shed 0 bases, with 16 bases lying between them. The CDR3 sequence is 17 residues long. Here the CDR3 DNA reads TGTGCCAGCAGCGGTACAGGAACCAAGGGCTCTGGAAACACCATATATTTT. Protein product: CASSGTGTKGSGNTIYF. Complete variable domain (other parts from reference TRBV9 and TRBJ1-3): DSGVTQTPKHLITATGQRVTLRCSPRSGDLSVYWYQQSLDQGLQFLIQYYNGEERAKGNILERFSAQQFPDLHSELNLSSLELGDSALYFCASSGTGTKGSGNTIYFGEGSWLTVV.

The table lists this clone with a few counts. The chain uses TRBV6-5 and TRBJ1-1; 8 nucleotides match TRBD1. CDR3 length: 14 amino acids. In germline, CDR1 is MNHEY, CDR2 SVGAGI. The J segment lost 4 bases and the V segment lost 7 bases, leaving 8 bases of the junction unmatched. The CDR3 protein is CASTPGGGITEAFF. The CDR3, as DNA: TGTGCCAGCACTCCAGGGGGCGGAATCACTGAAGCTTTCTTT.

The V and J genes are TRBV18 and TRBJ2-5, with D perhaps matching TRBD2 (5 bases). With the DNA end fitting TRBJ2-7 better, the J assignment may be wrong. The CDR3 is 15 residues long. Looked up from germline, CDR1 is KGHSH and CDR2 is LQKENI. In DNA form, the CDR3 reads TGTGCCAGCTCACCCGGCGGGTCCCAGAGGAACGAGCAGTACTTC. Amino acid sequence: CASSPGGSQRNEQYF.

This clone was seen at least ten times. V usage is TRBV2 and J usage is TRBJ2-7, with a possible D match to TRBD1 (6 bases). Germline lookup yields CDR1 SNHLY and CDR2 FYNNEI. The V gene lost 5 bases and the J gene lost 0 bases, with 11 bases spanning the gap. The CDR3 runs 14 residues. Here the CDR3 DNA reads TGTGCCAGCAGTCGGACAGTTTACTCCTACGAGCAGTACTTC. Residues: CASSRTVYSYEQYF.